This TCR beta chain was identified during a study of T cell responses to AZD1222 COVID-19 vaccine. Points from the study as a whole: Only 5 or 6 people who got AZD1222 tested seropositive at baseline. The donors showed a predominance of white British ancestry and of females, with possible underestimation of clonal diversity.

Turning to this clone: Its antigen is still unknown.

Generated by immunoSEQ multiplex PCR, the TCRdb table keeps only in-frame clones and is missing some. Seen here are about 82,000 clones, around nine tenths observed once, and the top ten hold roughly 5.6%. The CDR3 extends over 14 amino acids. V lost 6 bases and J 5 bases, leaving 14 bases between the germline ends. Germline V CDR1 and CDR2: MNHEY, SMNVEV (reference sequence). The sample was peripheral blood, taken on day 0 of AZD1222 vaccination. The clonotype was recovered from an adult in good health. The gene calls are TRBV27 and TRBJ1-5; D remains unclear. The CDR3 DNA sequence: TGTGCCAGCAGGCCAGGACTGTCCGATCAGCCCCAGCATTTT. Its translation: CASRPGLSDQPQHF.